A selection of T cell receptor beta chains follows, all from one sample in a study of control samples from healthy donors and cancer patients. TCRdb's copy holds only in-frame clones and misses some; the assay was immunoSEQ multiplex PCR. The table includes 88,000 or so clones, roughly 94% detected once. Sequenced sample: blood. Receptor source: a woman in her late teens or twenties in good health. The CDR3 runs from the conserved cysteine through the conserved F or W. A D gene is named only where the DNA matches it firmly. Clone size is given for some rows only: seen once, a few or many times, or a class if the clone is expanded.

TRBJ1-1	TRBV6-5	.	.	CASGGAGGFNTEAFF	TGTGCCAGCGGAGGGGCCGGGGGCTTTAACACTGAAGCTTTCTTT
TRBJ2-3	TRBV18	TRBD2	.	CASSPRGTSGATDTQYF	TGTGCCAGCTCACCACGAGGGACTAGCGGGGCCACAGATACGCAGTATTTT
TRBJ1-5	TRBV24-1	.	.	CATSDSSDRFRPQHF	TGTGCCACCAGTGATTCCTCCGACAGGTTTAGACCCCAGCATTTT
TRBJ2-7	TRBV4-3	.	.	CASSQDSASDYYEQYF	TGCGCCAGCAGCCAAGATAGCGCTAGCGATTACTACGAGCAGTACTTC
TRBJ1-2	TRBV6-5	TRBD1	once	CAGRTGADGYTF	TGTGCCGGCAGGACAGGGGCGGATGGCTACACCTTC
TRBJ1-3	TRBV12-5	.	.	CASGLEPGNTIYF	TGTGCTAGTGGTTTGGAGCCTGGAAACACCATATATTTT
TRBJ1-3	TRBV28	.	.	CASSLTAGNTIYF	TGTGCCAGCAGTTTAACAGCTGGAAACACCATATATTTT
TRBJ2-7	TRBV7-8	TRBD1	.	CASSSQMGQGAYEQYF	TGTGCCAGCAGCTCGCAGATGGGACAGGGGGCCTACGAGCAGTACTTC
TRBJ1-1	TRBV11-2	.	.	CASHPSLAMNTEAFF	TGTGCCAGCCACCCTTCGTTGGCCATGAACACTGAAGCTTTCTTT
TRBJ1-5	TRBV20-1	.	.	CSASGGEVQPQHF	TGCAGTGCTAGTGGGGGAGAGGTTCAGCCCCAGCATTTT
TRBJ1-4	TRBV5-1	.	.	CASSSGSTNEKLFF	TGCGCCAGCAGCTCCGGGTCAACTAATGAAAAACTGTTTTTT
TRBJ2-5	TRBV28	TRBD2	.	CASRNGLAGPQETQYF	TGTGCCAGCAGAAATGGACTAGCGGGACCACAAGAGACCCAGTACTTC
TRBJ1-1	TRBV2	TRBD1	once	CARGTGVPTEAFF	TGTGCCAGGGGGACAGGGGTCCCAACTGAAGCTTTCTTT
TRBJ1-5	TRBV6-5	.	.	CASSLDSNQPQHF	TGTGCCAGCAGTTTAGATAGCAATCAGCCCCAGCATTTT
TRBJ2-1	TRBV6-6	.	.	CASSYSPSSDNEQFF	TGTGCCAGCAGTTACTCGCCTTCGTCAGACAATGAGCAGTTCTTC
TRBJ2-2	TRBV9	TRBD2	.	CASSARGGPNTGELFF	TGTGCCAGCAGCGCCCGCGGGGGGCCGAACACCGGGGAGCTGTTTTTT
TRBJ1-5	TRBV28	.	.	CASTQQGGFQPQHF	TGTGCCAGCACCCAACAGGGTGGATTTCAGCCCCAGCATTTT
TRBJ1-3	TRBV18	.	.	CASSPGLSSGNTIYF	TGTGCCAGCTCACCGGGGCTATCCTCTGGAAACACCATATATTTT
TRBJ1-4	TRBV7-9	.	.	CASSSTRWTGDEKLFF	TGTGCCAGCAGCTCCACTCGATGGACCGGGGATGAAAAACTGTTTTTT
TRBJ1-1	TRBV5-1	TRBD1	.	CASAKTGEGAHTEAFF	TGCGCCAGCGCGAAAACAGGGGAAGGGGCGCATACTGAAGCTTTCTTT
TRBJ2-2	TRBV13	.	.	CASSSDSTGELFF	TGTGCCAGCAGCTCAGACAGCACCGGGGAGCTGTTTTTT
TRBJ2-3	TRBV11-2	.	once	CASSLHELGTGSDTQYF	TGTGCCAGCAGCTTACACGAGTTGGGCACCGGATCAGATACGCAGTATTTT
TRBJ2-5	TRBV28	.	.	CASSLVSPGQETQYF	TGTGCCAGCAGTTTGGTTTCGCCGGGACAAGAGACCCAGTACTTC
TRBJ1-5	TRBV28	TRBD1	.	CASSRGNQPQHF	TGTGCCAGCAGCAGGGGGAATCAGCCCCAGCATTTT
TRBJ1-2	TRBV6-6	.	.	CASTTNIVDGYTF	TGTGCCAGCACCACGAATATAGTGGATGGCTACACCTTC
TRBJ2-3	TRBV7-6	.	.	CASSPLLRGQGGADTQYF	TGTGCCAGCAGCCCACTACTGAGGGGGCAGGGAGGGGCAGATACGCAGTATTTT
TRBJ1-2	TRBV25-1	TRBD1	once	CASSSTGLYGYTF	TGTGCCAGCAGTTCGACAGGGCTGTATGGCTACACCTTC
TRBJ1-6	TRBV2	.	once	CASSVARVNSPLHF	TGTGCCAGCAGTGTCGCCAGGGTAAATTCACCCCTCCACTTT
TRBJ2-7	TRBV6-5	.	.	CASSLHGTGTREQYF	TGTGCCAGCAGTCTACACGGGACGGGCACGAGAGAGCAGTACTTC
TRBJ2-5	TRBV28	.	.	CASSQRGSAGRETQYF	TGTGCCAGCAGCCAAAGGGGGTCCGCTGGGAGAGAGACCCAGTACTTC
TRBJ1-2	TRBV5-1	TRBD1	.	CASSLDRDGYTF	TGCGCCAGCAGCCTGGACAGGGATGGCTACACCTTC
TRBJ2-7	TRBV5-1	.	few	CASSLVFRGEQYF	TGCGCCAGCAGCTTGGTGTTTCGGGGCGAGCAGTACTTC
TRBJ2-1	TRBV4-2	TRBD2	.	CASSQDPLAGVGEQFF	TGTGCCAGCAGCCAAGATCCTCTAGCGGGGGTAGGGGAGCAGTTCTTC
TRBJ2-1	TRBV18	.	.	CASSPTRLGEQFF	TGTGCCAGCTCACCGACAAGGCTGGGTGAGCAGTTCTTC
TRBJ2-3	TRBV18	.	.	CASSVSGTDTQYF	TGTGCCAGCTCAGTTAGCGGAACAGATACGCAGTATTTT
TRBJ2-2	TRBV7-8	.	.	CASSLVRFKDAGELFF	TGTGCCAGCAGCTTAGTCAGGTTCAAGGATGCCGGGGAGCTGTTTTTT
TRBJ2-5	TRBV12-3/TRBV12-4	TRBD2	.	CASTTFPAGGPNF	TGTGCCAGCACCACGTTTCCAGCGGGAGGGCCGAACTTC
TRBJ1-1	TRBV6-6	TRBD1	.	CASSYLGTGDAFF	TGTGCCAGCAGTTACCTAGGGACAGGGGATGCTTTCTTT
TRBJ1-1	TRBV11-2	.	.	CASSPQVMNTEAFF	TGTGCCAGCAGCCCACAGGTCATGAACACTGAAGCTTTCTTT
TRBJ1-1	TRBV28	.	.	CATTLNTEAFF	TGTGCCACCACCCTGAACACTGAAGCTTTCTTT
TRBJ1-2	TRBV5-6	TRBD1	once	CASSLYGQGSNGYTF	TGTGCCAGCAGCTTGTACGGACAGGGGAGCAATGGCTACACCTTC
TRBJ1-1	TRBV7-2	.	.	CASSSQGFQSEAFF	TGTGCCAGCAGCTCGCAAGGGTTCCAGTCTGAAGCTTTCTTT
TRBJ2-7	TRBV10-1	.	.	CASSNASPLGSYEQYF	TGCGCCAGCAGTAACGCATCGCCCCTTGGCTCCTACGAGCAGTACTTC
TRBJ2-3	TRBV7-3	.	few	CASSPGVRTDTQYF	TGTGCCAGCAGCCCAGGGGTCCGCACAGATACGCAGTATTTT
TRBJ2-7	TRBV15	.	.	CATSSRLPTYEQYF	TGTGCCACCAGCAGTAGGTTACCTACCTACGAGCAGTACTTC
TRBJ2-4	TRBV12-3/TRBV12-4	.	.	CASSSTGNIQYF	TGTGCCAGCAGCTCTACGGGGAACATTCAGTACTTC
TRBJ2-1	TRBV25-1	.	.	CASSDSGYPYNEQFF	TGTGCCAGCAGTGATAGTGGGTATCCCTACAATGAGCAGTTCTTC
TRBJ2-5	TRBV5-4	TRBD2	once	CASSSGLAGGLGETQYF	TGTGCCAGCAGCTCGGGACTAGCGGGGGGGCTCGGGGAGACCCAGTACTTC
TRBJ1-1	TRBV27	.	once	CASSVGGYTEAFF	TGTGCCAGCTCAGTAGGGGGGTACACTGAAGCTTTCTTT
TRBJ2-3	TRBV20-1	.	once	CSAIADTQYF	TGCAGTGCTATCGCAGATACGCAGTATTTT
TRBJ1-6	TRBV7-6	TRBD1	.	CASSETTGENSPLHF	TGTGCCAGCAGCGAAACCACAGGGGAAAATTCACCCCTCCACTTT
TRBJ1-4	TRBV10-3	.	.	CATKKGGSYEKLFF	TGTGCCACAAAAAAGGGGGGGAGTTATGAAAAACTGTTTTTT
TRBJ2-5	TRBV7-3	.	.	CASSPGRRETQYF	TGTGCCAGCAGCCCCGGCAGAAGAGAGACCCAGTACTTC
TRBJ2-2	TRBV15	TRBD2	.	CATSRFSAPFAGGSAGELFF	TGTGCCACCAGCAGATTCAGCGCCCCCTTTGCGGGAGGTAGTGCCGGGGAGCTGTTTTTT